This is a list of T cell receptor beta chains from one sample in a study of response to subunit inactivated influenza vaccine. A single record per CDR3 protein comes from TCRdb applying MiXCR to the RT-PCR reads. This sample has 650,000 to 700,000 distinct CDR3 sequences, with approximately 15% found just once. Sequencing used PBMCs from blood, obtained approximately 13 days after vaccination. The source is a middle-aged man who received an inactivated influenza vaccine. Both conserved end residues are trimmed from each CDR3. Where a row states a size, it is once, few, many or the class of an expanded clone; other rows omit it.

CDR3 protein	V gene	clone size	CDR3 length
ASSIIRSGAGETQY	TRBV7-9	.	14
SARDVLLNNEQF	TRBV20-1	few	12
ASSRPTIPEQF	TRBV4-2	few	11
ASSEKASGGETQY	TRBV6-1	.	13
SVPIQGYTEAF	TRBV29-1	few	11
ATSRDKLAETQY	TRBV15	.	12
SARGLAGHEQF	TRBV20-1	.	11
ASSPYGARVTQY	TRBV3-1	few	12
ASSLELSGSYEQY	TRBV7-8	.	13
ASSQGPRTVNTGELF	TRBV14	.	15
ASSYRQGASTDTQY	TRBV5-1	few	14
ASSQGPPRYNEQF	TRBV4-3	few	13
ASSSQGPRTDTQY	TRBV6-5	few	13
ASSLWGHSGQGGPDTQY	TRBV5-1	many	17
ASSFPRLAKNIQY	TRBV28	many	13
AISDGGSSYNEQF	TRBV10-3	.	13
ASSEDREQF	TRBV3-1	.	9
ASSLLQETYEQY	TRBV7-8	.	12
ASSPGRGENTEAF	TRBV18	.	13
ASSLEVRINSPLH	TRBV5-1	few	13
AWTRDSTISPLH	TRBV30	.	12
ASSSPLGSTYNEQF	TRBV7-9	.	14
ASSFRRDYSERQPQH	TRBV12-3/TRBV12-4	.	15
ASSERGRADTQY	TRBV4-2	.	12
ASSFTPRGLMNTEAF	TRBV7-8	.	15
ASRQDGNTEAF	TRBV6-1	.	11
ASSFASSGVIYEQY	TRBV28	many	14
ASSLGGADTGELF	TRBV12-3/TRBV12-4	many	13
ASSLVVSSSYNSPLH	TRBV27	few	15
ASSLVALAGGEGETQY	TRBV11-1	.	16
SVALSGNTIY	TRBV29-1	many	10
ASSYSRGRGNEKLF	TRBV6-5	few	14
ASRYRDRAYNEQF	TRBV6-5	.	13
ASSLGALPPETQY	TRBV12-3/TRBV12-4	.	13
ASSLEIAGGYNEQF	TRBV11-2	few	14
ASTRREGSTDTQY	TRBV2	few	13
ASSFDRVTYEQY	TRBV12-3/TRBV12-4	few	12
ASSTVAGETYEQY	TRBV7-9	.	13
ASSSGLAGFQEQF	TRBV7-9	few	13
AISLGKAGELF	TRBV10-3	.	11
ATRQEIDGYT	TRBV6-2/TRBV6-3	.	10
SARLGNEKLF	TRBV20-1	many	10
ASRRDDTQY	TRBV10-2	few	9
ASSRLRGTSTDTQY	TRBV12-3/TRBV12-4	few	14
ASSQVRPQGTGGTGELF	TRBV4-1	few	17
ASSPPTGTGNTIY	TRBV12-3/TRBV12-4	.	13
ASSEQLTQGQF	TRBV4-2	many	11
ASSLGAAAGELF	TRBV7-3	.	12
ASKGPQGAYEQY	TRBV28	few	12
ASSQAGTSGGETQY	TRBV3-1	.	14
ASRLDRGFVETQY	TRBV6-1	.	13
ASSQDPDGYTEAF	TRBV4-3	.	13
AITVRNTNTEAF	TRBV12-3/TRBV12-4	few	12